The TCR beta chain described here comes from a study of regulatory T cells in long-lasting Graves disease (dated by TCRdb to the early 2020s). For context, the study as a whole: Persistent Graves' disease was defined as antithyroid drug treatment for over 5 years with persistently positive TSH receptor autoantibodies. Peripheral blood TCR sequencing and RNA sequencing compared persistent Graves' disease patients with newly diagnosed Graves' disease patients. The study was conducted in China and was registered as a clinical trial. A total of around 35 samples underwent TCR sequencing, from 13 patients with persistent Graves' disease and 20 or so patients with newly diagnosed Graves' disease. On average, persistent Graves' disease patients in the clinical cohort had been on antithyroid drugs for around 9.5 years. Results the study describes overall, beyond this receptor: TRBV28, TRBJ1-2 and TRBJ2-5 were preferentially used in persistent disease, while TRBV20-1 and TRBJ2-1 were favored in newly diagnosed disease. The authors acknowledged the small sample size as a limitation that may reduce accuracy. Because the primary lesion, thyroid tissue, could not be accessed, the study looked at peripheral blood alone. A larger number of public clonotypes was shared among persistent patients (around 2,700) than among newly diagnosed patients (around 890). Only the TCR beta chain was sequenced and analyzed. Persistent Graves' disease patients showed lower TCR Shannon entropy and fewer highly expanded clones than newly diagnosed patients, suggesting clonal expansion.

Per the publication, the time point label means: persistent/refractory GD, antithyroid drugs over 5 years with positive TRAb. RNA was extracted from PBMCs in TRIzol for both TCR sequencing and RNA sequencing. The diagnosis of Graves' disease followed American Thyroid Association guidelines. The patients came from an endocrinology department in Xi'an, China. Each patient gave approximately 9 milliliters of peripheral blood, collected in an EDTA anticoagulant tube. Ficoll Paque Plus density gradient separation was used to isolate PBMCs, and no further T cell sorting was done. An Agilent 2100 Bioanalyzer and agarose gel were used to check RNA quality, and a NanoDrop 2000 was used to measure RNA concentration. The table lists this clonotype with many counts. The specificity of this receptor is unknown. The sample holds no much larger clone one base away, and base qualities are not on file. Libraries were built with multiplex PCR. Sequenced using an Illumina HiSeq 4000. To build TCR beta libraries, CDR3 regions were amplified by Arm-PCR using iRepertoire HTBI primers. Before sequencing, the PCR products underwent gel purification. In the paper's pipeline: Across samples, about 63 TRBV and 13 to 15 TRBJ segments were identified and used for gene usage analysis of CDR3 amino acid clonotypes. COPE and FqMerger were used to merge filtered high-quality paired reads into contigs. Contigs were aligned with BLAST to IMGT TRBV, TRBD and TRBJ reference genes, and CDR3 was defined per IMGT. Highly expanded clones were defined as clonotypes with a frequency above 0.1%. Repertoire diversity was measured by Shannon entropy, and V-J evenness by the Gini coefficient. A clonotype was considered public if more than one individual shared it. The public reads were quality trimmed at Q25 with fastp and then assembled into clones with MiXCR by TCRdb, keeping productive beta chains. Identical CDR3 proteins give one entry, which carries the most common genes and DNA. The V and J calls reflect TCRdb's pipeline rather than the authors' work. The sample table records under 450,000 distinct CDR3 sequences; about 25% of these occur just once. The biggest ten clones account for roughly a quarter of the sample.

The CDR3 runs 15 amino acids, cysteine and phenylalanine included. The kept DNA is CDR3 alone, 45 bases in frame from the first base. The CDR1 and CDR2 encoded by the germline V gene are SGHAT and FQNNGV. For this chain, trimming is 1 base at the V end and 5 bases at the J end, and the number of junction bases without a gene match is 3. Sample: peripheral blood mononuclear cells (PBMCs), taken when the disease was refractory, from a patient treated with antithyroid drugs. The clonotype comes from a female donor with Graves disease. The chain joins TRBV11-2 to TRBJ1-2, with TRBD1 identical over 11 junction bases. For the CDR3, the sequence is CASSLGGQGAYGYTF. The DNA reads TGTGCCAGCAGCTTAGGCGGACAGGGGGCTTATGGCTACACCTTC.